The 10 T cell receptor beta chains in this list originate from one sample, sequenced in a study of T cells in tuberculosis. The time point is: new active TB diagnosis, blood taken before or within 7 days of starting treatment. Assay: immunoSEQ multiplex PCR; the TCRdb copy retains only in-frame clones and omits some. The table lists tens of thousands of clones, just over 90% of them singletons. The sample consisted of PBMCs, taken at tuberculosis diagnosis. All receptors come from an adult with tuberculosis.

The rearrangement uses TRBV28 and TRBJ2-7; 8 nucleotides line up with TRBD1. The CDR3 sequence is 14 residues long. The V gene end was trimmed by 5 bases and the J gene end by 4 bases; junction bases not matched to a gene: 7. Germline V gives CDR1 MDHEN, CDR2 SYDVKM. The CDR3 DNA reads TGTGCCAGCAGTCAAAAGGGACAGGCTTACGAGCAGTACTTC. This sequence encodes CASSQKGQAYEQYF.

This rearrangement joins TRBV11-2 to TRBJ2-1; 8 bases align to TRBD1. CDR1 and CDR2 from the germline V gene are SGHAT and FQNNGV. The CDR3 runs to 15 residues. Germline trimming cut 5 bases from V and 6 bases from J; bases unmatched to any gene: 9. CDR3 loop: CASSLGGQATNEQFF. CDR3 nucleotides: TGTGCCAGCAGCCTAGGGGGACAGGCCACCAATGAGCAGTTCTTC.

The chain joins TRBV29-1 to TRBJ2-1, with D unresolved. The CDR3 loop spans 14 amino acids. The germline V gene encodes CDR1 SQVTM and CDR2 ANQGSEA. Trimming pared 4 bases from V and 0 bases from J, leaving 10 bases between. CDR3 coding DNA: TGCAGCGTTGTGCGGCAGAGCTCCTACAATGAGCAGTTCTTC. This gives the protein CSVVRQSSYNEQFF.

The J gene is TRBJ2-2, the V gene TRBV5-1; D unclear. Germline loops: CDR1 SGHRS, CDR2 YFSETQ. This CDR3 is 13 amino acids long. The V end was cut by 0 bases, the J end by 4 bases, with 4 bases between. CDR3 nucleotide sequence: TGCGCCAGCAGCTTGGCCAGCACCGGGGAGCTGTTTTTT. Translating gives CASSLASTGELFF.

The chain is built from TRBV28 and TRBJ2-1; 9 bases match TRBD2. The V gene end was trimmed by 6 bases and the J gene end by 11 bases; junction bases not matched to a gene: 8. Germline loops: CDR1 MDHEN, CDR2 SYDVKM. The CDR3 runs 13 residues. The CDR3 is CASSRERGVKQFF. The CDR3 DNA reads as TGTGCCAGCAGCCGCGAGCGGGGGGTTAAGCAGTTCTTC.

The chain joins TRBV7-2 to TRBJ1-1, with a weak D call TRBD1 (6 bases). V was trimmed by 7 bases and J by 4 bases, leaving 19 bases between them. The germline V gene encodes CDR1 SGHTA and CDR2 FQGNSA. The CDR3 sequence is 15 residues long. DNA for the CDR3: TGTGCCAGCAACTCCCTCGGACAGATTGGCACTGAAGCTTTCTTT. Residues: CASNSLGQIGTEAFF.

The chain is built from TRBV11-2 and TRBJ2-7; D not resolved. The CDR3 runs to 14 residues. V was cut by 3 bases and J by 1 base, with 10 bases left in between. Germline CDR1 is SGHAT and CDR2 is FQNNGV. The CDR3 nucleotides are TGTGCCAGCAGCTTGGAGCGCCTATCCTACGAGCAGTACTTC. It translates to CASSLERLSYEQYF.

V gene TRBV25-1 combines with J gene TRBJ1-4; 7 nucleotides line up with TRBD1. CDR1 is MGHDK, CDR2 SYGVNS, per germline. Trimming removed 3 bases from V and 6 bases from J; junction bases left unmatched: 4. The CDR3 extends over 14 amino acids. The CDR3 spells CASSDRGDHEKLFF. The CDR3 DNA is TGTGCCAGCAGTGACAGGGGGGATCATGAAAAACTGTTTTTT.

The chain employs TRBV13 and TRBJ2-7, with a tentative D call TRBD1 (6 bases). CDR3 length equals 14 residues. Trimming removed 5 bases at V and 4 bases at J, with 15 bases between. Germline lookup yields CDR1 PRHDT and CDR2 FYEKMQ (reference sequence). The CDR3 sequence is CASSPGRGLYEQYF. CDR3 coding DNA: TGTGCCAGCAGCCCCGGCAGGGGATTATACGAGCAGTACTTC.

V gene TRBV5-6 combines with J gene TRBJ1-1; 9 bases agree with TRBD1. The length of the CDR3 is 14 residues. Germline trimming cut 3 bases from V and 5 bases from J; bases unmatched to any gene: 5. CDR1 and CDR2 from the germline V gene are SGHDT and YYEEEE. CDR3: CASSWGTGWTEAFF. The CDR3, as DNA: TGTGCCAGCAGCTGGGGGACAGGGTGGACTGAAGCTTTCTTT. Supplemented by reference TRBV5-6 and TRBJ1-1, the full variable domain reads DAGVTQSPTHLIKTRGQQVTLRCSPKSGHDTVSWYQQALGQGPQFIFQYYEEEERQRGNFPDRFSGHQFPNYSSELNVNALLLGDSALYLCASSWGTGWTEAFFGQGTRLTVV.